This T cell receptor (beta chain) stems from a study of control samples from healthy donors and cancer patients. Repertoires were generated with immunoSEQ multiplex PCR, while TCRdb's copy carries only in-frame clones and drops some. This sample has under 95,000 clones, with approximately 80% found just once. This clonotype was obtained from a man between 50 and 59 years old in good health. Material: blood.

The CDR3 spells CASSLVEGALTEAFF. The DNA of the CDR3 is TGTGCCAGCAGCTTGGTGGAGGGGGCATTAACTGAAGCTTTCTTT. This chain uses TRBV5-6 with TRBJ1-1; 7 bases map to TRBD1. The V gene end was trimmed by 0 bases and the J gene end by 5 bases; junction bases not matched to a gene: 7. Per germline, CDR1 SGHDT and CDR2 YYEEEE. The CDR3 is made up of 15 amino acids.